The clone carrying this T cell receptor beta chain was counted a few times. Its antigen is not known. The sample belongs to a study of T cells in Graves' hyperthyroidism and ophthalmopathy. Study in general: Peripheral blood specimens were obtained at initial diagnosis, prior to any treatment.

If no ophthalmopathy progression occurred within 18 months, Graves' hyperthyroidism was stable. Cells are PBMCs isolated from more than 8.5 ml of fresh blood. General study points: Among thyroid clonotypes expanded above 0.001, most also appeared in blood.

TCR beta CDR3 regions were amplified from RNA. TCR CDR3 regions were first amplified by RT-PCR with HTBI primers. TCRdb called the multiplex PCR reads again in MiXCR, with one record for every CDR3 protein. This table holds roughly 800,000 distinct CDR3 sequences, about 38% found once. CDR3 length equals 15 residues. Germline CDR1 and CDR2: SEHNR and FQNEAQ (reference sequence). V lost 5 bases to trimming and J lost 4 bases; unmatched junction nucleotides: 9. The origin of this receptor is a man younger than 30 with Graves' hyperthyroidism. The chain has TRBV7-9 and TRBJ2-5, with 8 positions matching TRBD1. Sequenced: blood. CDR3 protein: CASSPPPGGGETQYF. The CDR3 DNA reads TGTGCCAGCAGCCCGCCCCCAGGGGGCGGAGAGACCCAGTACTTC.